The present T cell receptor beta chain was sequenced within a study of cytomegalovirus exposure and HLA in healthy donors. Study-level results: The analysis excluded some indistinguishable V segments, including TRBV6-2 and TRBV6-3.

Details on this clone: Its antigen is as yet unknown.

Germline V gene sequence: CDR1 SNHLY, CDR2 FYNNEI. The junction had 13 bases not matched to a gene; V was cut back by 10 bases and J by 4 bases. CDR3 length: 15 amino acids. Both 60 Vbeta primers and 13 Jbeta primers went into the PCR. Libraries were prepared by immunoSEQ multiplex PCR; TCRdb keeps only in-frame clonotypes and omits some of them. The data contain roughly 43,000 clones, roughly 60% of them singletons. The specimen was PBMCs. V and J are TRBV2 and TRBJ2-7; the match to TRBD1 covers 10 bases. The origin of this receptor is a human donor in good health. As DNA, the CDR3 is TGTGCCACCAAAAGGGACAGGGGATCTGCTTACGAGCAGTACTTC. Translated: CATKRDRGSAYEQYF.